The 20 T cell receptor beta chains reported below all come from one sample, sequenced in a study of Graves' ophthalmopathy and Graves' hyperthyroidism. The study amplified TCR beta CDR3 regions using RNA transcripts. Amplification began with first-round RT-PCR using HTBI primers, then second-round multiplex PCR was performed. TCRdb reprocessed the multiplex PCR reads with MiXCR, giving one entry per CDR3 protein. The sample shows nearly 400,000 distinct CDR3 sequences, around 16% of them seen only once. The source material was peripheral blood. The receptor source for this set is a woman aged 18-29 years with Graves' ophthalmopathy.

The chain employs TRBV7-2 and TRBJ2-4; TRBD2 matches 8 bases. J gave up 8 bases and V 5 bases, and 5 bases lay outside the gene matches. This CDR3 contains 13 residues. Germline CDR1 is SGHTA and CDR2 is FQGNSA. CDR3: CASSLGLDDIQYF. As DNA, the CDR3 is TGTGCCAGCAGCCTGGGACTAGACGACATTCAGTACTTC.

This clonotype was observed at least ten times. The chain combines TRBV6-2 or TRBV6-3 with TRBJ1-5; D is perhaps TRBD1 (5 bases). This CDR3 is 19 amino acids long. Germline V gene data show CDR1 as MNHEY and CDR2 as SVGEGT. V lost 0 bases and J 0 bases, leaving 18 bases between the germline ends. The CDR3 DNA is TGTGCCAGCAGTTACTCGATCTCATGGCAGGGCTTTAGCAATCAGCCCCAGCATTTT. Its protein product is CASSYSISWQGFSNQPQHF.

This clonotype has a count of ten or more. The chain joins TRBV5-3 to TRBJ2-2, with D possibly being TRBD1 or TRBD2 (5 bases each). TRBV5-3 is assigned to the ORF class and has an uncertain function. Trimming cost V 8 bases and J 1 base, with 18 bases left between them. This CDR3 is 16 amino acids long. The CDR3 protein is CASLQTGTVNTGELFF. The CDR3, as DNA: TGTGCCAGTCTTCAGACCGGGACGGTGAACACCGGGGAGCTGTTTTTT.

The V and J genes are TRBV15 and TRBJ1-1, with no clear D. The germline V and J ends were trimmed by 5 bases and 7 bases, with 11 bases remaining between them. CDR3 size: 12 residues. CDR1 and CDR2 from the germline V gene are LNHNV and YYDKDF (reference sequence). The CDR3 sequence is CATSRTDGEAFF. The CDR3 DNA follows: TGTGCCACCAGCCGCACCGATGGTGAAGCTTTCTTT.

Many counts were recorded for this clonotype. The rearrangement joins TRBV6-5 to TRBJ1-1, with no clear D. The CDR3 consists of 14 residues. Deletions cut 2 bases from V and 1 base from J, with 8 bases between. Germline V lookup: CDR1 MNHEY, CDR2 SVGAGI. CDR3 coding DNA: TGTGCCAGCAGTTACGCGGTGGCGAACACTGAAGCTTTCTTT. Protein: CASSYAVANTEAFF.

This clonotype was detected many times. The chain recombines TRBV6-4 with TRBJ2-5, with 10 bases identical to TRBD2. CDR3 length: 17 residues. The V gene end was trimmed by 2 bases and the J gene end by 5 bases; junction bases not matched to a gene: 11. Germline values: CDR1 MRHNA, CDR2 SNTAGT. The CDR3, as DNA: TGTGCCAGCAGTGACCTTCCTTATAGCGGGGGGCAGGAGACCCAGTACTTC. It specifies CASSDLPYSGGQETQYF.

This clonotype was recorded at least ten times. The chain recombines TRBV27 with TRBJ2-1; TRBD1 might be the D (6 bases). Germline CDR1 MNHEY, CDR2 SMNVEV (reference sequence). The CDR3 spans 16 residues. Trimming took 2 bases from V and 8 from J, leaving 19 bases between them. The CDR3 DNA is TGTGCCAGCAGTTTAGGGGGCAACTTAGGTATTGATGAGCAGTTCTTC. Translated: CASSLGGNLGIDEQFF.

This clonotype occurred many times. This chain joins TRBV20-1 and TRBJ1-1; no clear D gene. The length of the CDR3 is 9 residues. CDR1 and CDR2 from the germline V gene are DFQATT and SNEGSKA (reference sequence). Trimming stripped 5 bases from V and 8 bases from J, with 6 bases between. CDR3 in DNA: TGCAGTGCTCACGCCGAAGCTTTCTTT. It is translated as CSAHAEAFF.

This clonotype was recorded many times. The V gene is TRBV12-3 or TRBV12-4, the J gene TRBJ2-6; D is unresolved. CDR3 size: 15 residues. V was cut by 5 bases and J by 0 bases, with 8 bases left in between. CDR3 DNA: TGTGCCAGCAGTAAGGAAGTCTCTGGGGCCAACGTCCTGACTTTC. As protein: CASSKEVSGANVLTF.

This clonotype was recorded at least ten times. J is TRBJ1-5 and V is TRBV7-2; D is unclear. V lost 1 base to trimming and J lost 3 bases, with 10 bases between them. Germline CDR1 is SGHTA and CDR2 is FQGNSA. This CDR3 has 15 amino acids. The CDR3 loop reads CASSLGTEFNQPQHF. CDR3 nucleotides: TGTGCCAGCAGCTTAGGGACGGAATTCAATCAGCCCCAGCATTTT.

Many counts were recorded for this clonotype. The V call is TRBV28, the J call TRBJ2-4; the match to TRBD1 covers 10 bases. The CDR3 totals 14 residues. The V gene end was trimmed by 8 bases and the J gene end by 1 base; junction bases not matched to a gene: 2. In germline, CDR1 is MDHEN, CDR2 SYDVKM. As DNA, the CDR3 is TGTGCCAGCTCGGGACAGGGGGCCAAAAACATTCAGTACTTC. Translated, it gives CASSGQGAKNIQYF.

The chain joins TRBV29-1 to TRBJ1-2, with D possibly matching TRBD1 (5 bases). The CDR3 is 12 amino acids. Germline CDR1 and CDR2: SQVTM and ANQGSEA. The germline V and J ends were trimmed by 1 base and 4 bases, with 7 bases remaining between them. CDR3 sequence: CSVEGGSYGYTF. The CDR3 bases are TGCAGCGTTGAAGGGGGGAGCTATGGCTACACCTTC.

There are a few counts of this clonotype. The CDR3: CASTGDSNYGYTF. CDR3 DNA: TGTGCCAGCACCGGGGACAGCAACTATGGCTACACCTTC. V usage is TRBV12-3 or TRBV12-4 and J usage is TRBJ1-2, with TRBD1 identical over 7 bases. V lost 7 bases, J lost 2 bases, and 4 bases stayed unmatched. CDR3 length equals 13 residues.

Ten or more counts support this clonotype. The CDR3 nucleotides read TGTGCCAGCAGTTACTCCCGGTACTCTGGAAACACCATATATTTT. Translated, it gives CASSYSRYSGNTIYF. J is TRBJ1-3 and V is TRBV6-5; D is unresolved. The CDR3 is 15 residues long. Trimming left V 0 bases short and J 0 bases short, with 6 bases between. Germline V gene lookup returns CDR1 MNHEY and CDR2 SVGAGI.

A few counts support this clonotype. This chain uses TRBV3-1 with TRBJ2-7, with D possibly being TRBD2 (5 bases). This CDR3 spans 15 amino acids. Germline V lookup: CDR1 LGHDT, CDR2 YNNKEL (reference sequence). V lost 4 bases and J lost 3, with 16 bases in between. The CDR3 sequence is CASSPGRWRNYEQYF. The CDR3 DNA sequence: TGTGCCAGCAGCCCGGGCAGGTGGAGGAACTACGAGCAGTACTTC.

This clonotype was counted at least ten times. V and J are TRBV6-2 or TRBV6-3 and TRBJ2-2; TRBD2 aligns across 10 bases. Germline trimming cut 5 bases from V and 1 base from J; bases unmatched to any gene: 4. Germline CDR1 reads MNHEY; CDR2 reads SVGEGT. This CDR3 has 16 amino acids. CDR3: CASSLAGAQNTGELFF. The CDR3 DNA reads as TGTGCCAGCAGTCTAGCGGGGGCCCAGAACACCGGGGAGCTGTTTTTT.

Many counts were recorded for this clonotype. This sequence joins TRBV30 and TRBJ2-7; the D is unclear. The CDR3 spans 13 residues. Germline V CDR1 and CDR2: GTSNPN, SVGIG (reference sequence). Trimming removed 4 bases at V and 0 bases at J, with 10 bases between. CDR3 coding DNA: TGTGCCTGGATCCAGGCGAGCTCCTACGAGCAGTACTTC. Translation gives CAWIQASSYEQYF.

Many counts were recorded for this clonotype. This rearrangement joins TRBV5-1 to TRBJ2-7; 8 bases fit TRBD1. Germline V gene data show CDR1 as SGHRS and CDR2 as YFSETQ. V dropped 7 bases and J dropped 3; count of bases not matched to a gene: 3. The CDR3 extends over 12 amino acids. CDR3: CASQTGDYEQYF. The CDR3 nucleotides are TGCGCCAGCCAGACAGGGGACTACGAGCAGTACTTC. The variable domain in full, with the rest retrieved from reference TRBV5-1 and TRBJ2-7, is KAGVTQTPRYLIKTRGQQVTLSCSPISGHRSVSWYQQTPGQGLQFLFEYFSETQRNKGNFPGRFSGRQFSNSRSEMNVSTLELGDSALYLCASQTGDYEQYFGPGTRLTVT.

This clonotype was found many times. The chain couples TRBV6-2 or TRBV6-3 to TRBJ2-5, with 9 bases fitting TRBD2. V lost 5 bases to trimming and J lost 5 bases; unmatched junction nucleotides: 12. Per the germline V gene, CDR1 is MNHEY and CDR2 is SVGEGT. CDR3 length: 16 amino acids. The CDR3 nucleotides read TGTGCCAGCAGTAAGCAAGAGCGGGGGGTCTGGGAGACCCAGTACTTC. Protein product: CASSKQERGVWETQYF.

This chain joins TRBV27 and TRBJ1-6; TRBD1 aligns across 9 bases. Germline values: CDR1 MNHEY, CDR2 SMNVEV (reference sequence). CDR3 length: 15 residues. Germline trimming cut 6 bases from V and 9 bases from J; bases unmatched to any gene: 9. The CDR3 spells CASRLRTGVGSPLHF. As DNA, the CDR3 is TGTGCCAGCAGGCTCAGGACAGGGGTTGGTTCACCCCTCCACTTT.